This T cell receptor (beta chain) was obtained from a study of response to subunit inactivated influenza vaccine. In TCRdb, the RT-PCR reads were re-called with MiXCR into one record per CDR3 protein. The sample holds 180,000 or so distinct CDR3 sequences, approximately 12% seen once. Trimming removed 5 bases from V and 0 bases from J, with 11 bases in between. Germline V gene lookup returns CDR1 SGHAT and CDR2 FQNNGV. This CDR3 is built from 15 residues. These data are also associated with another study on T cells expressing NK-cell markers. That paper adds: The TCR beta cDNA came from 5'RACE template switching with UMIs.

This chain connects TRBV11-2 to TRBJ1-3; TRBD1 might be the D (6 bases). The sequences come from CD8+ T cells sorted from PBMCs, collected about 11 days after vaccination. The source is a man in his forties or fifties who received an inactivated influenza vaccine. CDR3 protein: CASSLGHYSGNTIYF. Here the CDR3 DNA reads TGTGCCAGCAGCCTGGGACACTACTCTGGAAACACCATATATTTT.